The rows below give T cell receptor beta chains drawn from one sample of a study of blood T cell repertoires in COVID-19. Profiling relied on immunoSEQ multiplex PCR, and the TCRdb table lists in-frame clones only, not all of them. The sample includes about 150,000 clones, approximately 87% of them seen just once. Sequenced sample: peripheral blood. Receptors were obtained from a man aged 45 to 65 with active COVID-19. The CDR3 runs from the conserved cysteine through the conserved F or W. Each record gives: D gene, V gene, clone size, J gene, CDR3 protein, CDR3 DNA. D genes are given only for firm matches. Not all rows give a size; the values are once, few, many and, for expanded clones, a class.

TRBD1	TRBV5-1	-	TRBJ1-6	CASKGAGMANSPLHF	TGCGCCAGCAAGGGGGCAGGGATGGCTAATTCACCCCTCCACTTT
TRBD1	TRBV11-1	-	TRBJ2-5	CASSYQGQGASETQYF	TGTGCCAGCAGCTATCAGGGACAGGGGGCGTCCGAGACCCAGTACTTC
-	TRBV15	-	TRBJ1-2	CATRTDRSGYTF	TGTGCCACCCGGACAGACAGGAGTGGCTACACCTTC
-	TRBV6-2/TRBV6-3	-	TRBJ2-7	CASSHSFLQGFIYEQYF	TGTGCCAGCAGCCACTCCTTTCTTCAGGGGTTTATCTATGAGCAGTACTTC
TRBD1	TRBV19	-	TRBJ2-7	CASGKISGTGGRYEQYF	TGTGCCAGTGGTAAAATATCCGGGACAGGGGGCAGGTACGAGCAGTACTTC
-	TRBV3-1/TRBV3-2	-	TRBJ1-1	CASSLGQANTEAFF	TGTGCCAGCAGCCTGGGACAAGCGAACACTGAAGCTTTCTTT
-	TRBV5-6	-	TRBJ1-4	CASSFGGDEKLFF	TGTGCCAGCAGCTTCGGAGGGGATGAAAAACTGTTTTTT
TRBD1	TRBV18	few	TRBJ2-7	CASSPQGQIYEQYF	TGTGCCAGCTCACCACAGGGACAGATCTACGAGCAGTACTTC
TRBD2	TRBV15	-	TRBJ2-1	CATSRVGSGGEQFF	TGTGCCACCAGCAGAGTGGGTAGCGGGGGTGAGCAGTTCTTC
TRBD2	TRBV7-3	-	TRBJ2-1	CASSLKFATSVEQFF	TGTGCCAGCAGCTTAAAATTCGCGACTAGCGTCGAGCAGTTCTTC
TRBD2	TRBV10-3	-	TRBJ2-5	CAISGAAAGEETQYF	TGTGCCATCAGTGGCGCCGCGGCGGGGGAAGAGACCCAGTACTTC
-	TRBV4-2	-	TRBJ1-4	CASSQDQGPNEKLFF	TGTGCCAGCAGCCAAGATCAGGGCCCTAATGAAAAACTGTTTTTT
-	TRBV12-3/TRBV12-4	-	TRBJ2-1	CASSLRRPVQFF	TGTGCCAGCAGTTTAAGGCGGCCGGTGCAGTTCTTC
-	TRBV12-3/TRBV12-4	-	TRBJ1-4	CASRSSEKLFF	TGTGCCAGCAGGTCGTCTGAAAAACTGTTTTTT
-	TRBV19	-	TRBJ2-5	CATREGVQETQYF	TGTGCCACTCGTGAGGGGGTACAAGAGACCCAGTACTTC
-	TRBV3-1/TRBV3-2	-	TRBJ2-7	CASSQREAGDEQYF	TGTGCCAGCAGCCAAAGGGAGGCCGGCGACGAGCAGTACTTC
-	TRBV4-3	once	TRBJ1-1	CASSQVHSRNTEAFF	TGCGCCAGCAGCCAAGTCCACAGCCGAAACACTGAAGCTTTCTTT
TRBD1	TRBV6-5	-	TRBJ1-4	CASSQGQATNEKLFF	TGTGCCAGCAGCCAGGGACAGGCAACTAATGAAAAACTGTTTTTT
-	TRBV7-2	-	TRBJ2-2	CASSFGPGAGGQGELFF	-
TRBD2	TRBV6-1	-	TRBJ2-5	CASTERFGASGETQYF	TGTGCCAGCACTGAAAGGTTTGGGGCTAGCGGAGAGACCCAGTACTTC
-	TRBV18	-	TRBJ1-4	CASSPLTGYPEKLFF	TGTGCCAGCTCACCACTTACAGGGTATCCTGAAAAACTGTTTTTT
TRBD2	TRBV4-2	-	TRBJ2-3	CASSQGSSGGGTDTQYF	TGTGCCAGCAGCCAAGGTTCTAGCGGGGGGGGCACAGATACGCAGTATTTT
-	TRBV5-1	few	TRBJ1-5	CASSLEGGNQPQHF	TGCGCCAGCAGCTTGGAGGGGGGCAATCAGCCCCAGCATTTT
-	TRBV5-4	-	TRBJ1-6	CASSREGYNSPLHF	TGTGCCAGCAGCCGCGAGGGCTATAATTCACCCCTCCACTTT
-	TRBV19	-	TRBJ2-2	CASSQYTGELFF	TGTGCCAGTAGTCAATACACCGGGGAGCTGTTTTTT
TRBD1	TRBV19	-	TRBJ1-1	CASREGQDMNTEAFF	TGTGCCAGTAGGGAGGGACAGGACATGAACACTGAAGCTTTCTTT
-	TRBV6-1	-	TRBJ2-1	CASSLKSPYYNEQFF	TGTGCCAGCAGTTTAAAGAGCCCGTACTACAATGAGCAGTTCTTC
TRBD2	TRBV2	-	TRBJ2-5	CASSVVSGGTQETQYF	TGTGCCAGCAGTGTAGTGAGCGGGGGGACACAAGAGACCCAGTACTTC
-	TRBV4-2	-	TRBJ1-6	CASSQEPGHTNSPLHF	TGTGCCAGCAGCCAAGAGCCGGGACATACGAATTCACCCCTCCACTTT
-	TRBV23-1	-	TRBJ1-5	CASSPSRGQPQHF	TGCGCCAGCAGTCCCTCCAGGGGTCAGCCCCAGCATTTT
-	TRBV20-1	-	TRBJ1-2	CSASGQNGYTF	TGCAGTGCTTCAGGACAGAATGGCTACACCTTC
TRBD2	TRBV7-9	-	TRBJ2-1	CASSLSGGIRNEQFF	TGTGCCAGCAGCCTTAGCGGGGGGATTAGGAATGAGCAGTTCTTC
TRBD2	TRBV19	-	TRBJ2-7	CASSPRGTPFYEQYF	TGTGCCAGTAGCCCGCGGGGGACCCCTTTTTACGAGCAGTACTTC
TRBD1	TRBV4-1	-	TRBJ1-5	CASSPGSDRSDQPQHF	TGCGCCAGCAGCCCCGGTTCGGACAGGTCCGATCAGCCCCAGCATTTT
TRBD2	TRBV7-2	-	TRBJ2-1	CASSLEILRGAYNEQFF	TGTGCCAGCAGCTTAGAAATCTTGCGGGGGGCCTACAATGAGCAGTTCTTC
TRBD1	TRBV23-1	-	TRBJ2-7	CASSPGGPSYEQYF	TGCGCCAGCAGTCCAGGGGGTCCATCCTACGAGCAGTACTTC
TRBD1	TRBV6-1	-	TRBJ2-3	CASSEVQGEKDTQYF	TGTGCCAGCAGTGAAGTACAGGGGGAGAAAGATACGCAGTATTTT
-	TRBV9	-	TRBJ2-2	CASSKRLETGELFF	TGTGCCAGCAGCAAAAGGTTGGAGACCGGGGAGCTGTTTTTT
TRBD1	TRBV5-1	-	TRBJ2-5	CASSRDRAETQYF	TGCGCCAGCAGCCGGGACAGGGCTGAGACCCAGTACTTC
-	TRBV7-9	-	TRBJ1-2	CASSLPLENFYGYTF	TGTGCCAGCAGCCTCCCCCTCGAGAATTTCTATGGCTACACCTTC
-	TRBV7-2	-	TRBJ2-7	CASSLWDKIGYEQYF	TGTGCCAGCAGCTTATGGGACAAGATTGGCTACGAGCAGTACTTC
-	TRBV6-5	-	TRBJ1-3	CASKTGPSGNTIYF	TGTGCCAGCAAAACAGGGCCGTCTGGAAACACCATATATTTT
TRBD1	TRBV5-4	once	TRBJ2-5	CASSGGTGVRETQYF	TGTGCCAGCAGCGGGGGGACAGGGGTAAGGGAGACCCAGTACTTC
TRBD1	TRBV19	-	TRBJ1-2	CASSKGQETANYGYTF	TGTGCCAGTAGTAAGGGACAGGAGACCGCTAACTATGGCTACACCTTC
TRBD1	TRBV27	-	TRBJ2-2	CASRLTGVTGELFF	TGTGCCAGCAGACTGACAGGGGTTACCGGGGAGCTGTTTTTT
-	TRBV3-1/TRBV3-2	-	TRBJ1-1	CASSPGDTEAFF	TGTGCCAGCAGTCCTGGAGACACTGAAGCTTTCTTT
-	TRBV30	-	TRBJ2-2	CAWTAQGFAGELFF	TGTGCCTGGACAGCCCAGGGGTTCGCCGGGGAGCTGTTTTTT
-	TRBV5-1	-	TRBJ1-6	CASSLAGQSPLHF	TGCGCCAGCAGCTTGGCAGGGCAGTCACCCCTCCACTTT
-	TRBV24-1	-	TRBJ2-5	CATSDLSSETQYF	TGTGCCACCAGTGATTTGAGCTCTGAGACCCAGTACTTC
TRBD1	TRBV5-1	-	TRBJ1-1	CASTARTGTEAFF	TGCGCCAGCACGGCCAGGACAGGCACTGAAGCTTTCTTT
-	TRBV25-1	once	TRBJ1-3	CASRPQGSSGNTIYF	TGTGCCAGCAGACCCCAGGGGTCCTCTGGAAACACCATATATTTT